This T cell receptor beta chain was retrieved from a study of blood T cell repertoires in COVID-19. Study details: COVID-19 samples, acute and convalescent, were from the United States, Italy and Spain. PBMCs, B-cell-depleted T cells, or T cells were the source of the cDNA or gDNA that made up the material.

Trimming pared 0 bases from V and 6 bases from J, leaving 14 bases between. Germline V gives CDR1 LGHDT, CDR2 YNNKEL (reference sequence). This CDR3 contains 15 residues. TCRdb's table, derived via immunoSEQ multiplex PCR, lists solely in-frame clones and lacks some. The sample includes around 380,000 clones, roughly 80% of them seen just once. Material: peripheral blood. The receptor comes from a human donor with acute or convalescent COVID-19. The donor label of this sample is uncertain. V gene TRBV3-1 (or the pseudogene TRBV3-2) combines with J gene TRBJ1-2, with D perhaps TRBD1 (6 bases). The CDR3 coding sequence is TGTGCCAGCAGCCAAGATGCAGGGGCTTTTCATGGCTACACCTTC. Amino acids: CASSQDAGAFHGYTF.